A single sample is the source of the 13 T cell receptor beta chains below, sequenced in a study of blood T cell repertoires in COVID-19. Assay used: immunoSEQ multiplex PCR; TCRdb lists only in-frame clones, some missing. The sample includes about 180,000 clones, 60% to 80% of them seen just once. Sequenced: PBMCs or T cells enriched from blood (not recorded which). Source of these receptors: a woman aged 50 to 60 who had recovered from COVID-19.

As concerns this clone: The identical CDR3 is also encoded by other nucleotide sequences in the sample. DNA of the CDR3: TGCGCCAGCAGCTTACTAGCGGGAGGCTCGAATGAGCAGTTCTTC. It specifies CASSLLAGGSNEQFF. The gene calls are TRBV5-1 and TRBJ2-1, with 12 positions matching TRBD2. The ends lost 2 bases at V and 7 bases at J; junction bases unmatched: 4. Germline CDR1 is SGHRS and CDR2 is YFSETQ. The CDR3 totals 15 residues.

V and J are TRBV6-5 and TRBJ2-1; 7 positions match TRBD1. The V segment lost 6 bases and the J segment 3 bases; nucleotides outside the gene matches: 5. The CDR3 length is 14 residues. Germline CDR1 is MNHEY and CDR2 is SVGAGI. CDR3 residues: CASRDRQGYNEQFF. CDR3 coding DNA: TGTGCCAGCAGGGACCGACAGGGCTACAATGAGCAGTTCTTC.

The rearrangement uses TRBV28 and TRBJ1-2; no firm D call. CDR1 MDHEN and CDR2 SYDVKM come from the germline V gene. Trimming pared 5 bases from V and 5 bases from J, leaving 15 bases between. The CDR3 loop spans 14 amino acids. CDR3 residues: CASSSSGVLYGYTF. CDR3 nucleotide sequence: TGTGCCAGCAGTAGTTCGGGAGTCCTTTATGGCTACACCTTC.

The chain employs TRBV28 and TRBJ1-1, with D perhaps TRBD1 (6 bases). The CDR3 contains 15 residues. CDR1 and CDR2 (germline): MDHEN, SYDVKM. Trimming shortened V by 7 bases and J by 0 bases, and 15 bases separated the two germline ends. The CDR3 nucleotides read TGTGCCAGCACCCTAGGGGGAGGGCTGAACACTGAAGCTTTCTTT. Amino acid sequence: CASTLGGGLNTEAFF.

The chain recombines TRBV5-6 with TRBJ2-3; D might be TRBD2 (5 bases). Germline V lookup: CDR1 SGHDT, CDR2 YYEEEE. Between the trimmed V and J ends, which lost 1 base and 5 bases, there was a span of 20 bases. CDR3 size: 17 residues. The CDR3 reads CASSLIAGSLAIDTQYF. CDR3 in DNA: TGTGCCAGCAGCTTGATAGCAGGCTCCCTAGCCATAGATACGCAGTATTTT.

The chain joins TRBV6-1 to TRBJ1-3; 9 nucleotides agree with TRBD1. There are 14 residues in the CDR3. V was pared by 3 bases and J by 8 bases, with 5 bases of the junction left unmatched. The germline gives CDR1 MNHNS, CDR2 SASEGT. The CDR3 DNA sequence: TGTGCCAGCAGTGAGGGGACAGGGCGCTACACCATATATTTT. This gives the protein CASSEGTGRYTIYF.

The V call is TRBV3-1 (or the pseudogene TRBV3-2), the J call TRBJ2-7; no clear D gene. Germline CDR1 is LGHDT and CDR2 is YNNKEL (reference sequence). The length of the CDR3 is 13 residues. The V gene lost 6 bases and the J gene lost 1 base, with 10 bases spanning the gap. The CDR3 DNA follows: TGTGCCAGCAGTCGGAGTACATCCTACGAGCAGTACTTC. Its translation: CASSRSTSYEQYF.

CDR3 amino acids: CAISERTSGSYEQFF. The CDR3 nucleotides are TGTGCCATCAGTGAACGCACTAGCGGGAGCTATGAGCAGTTCTTC. The chain combines TRBV10-3 with TRBJ2-1, with TRBD2 matching 11 bases. This CDR3 has 15 amino acids. V lost 3 bases and J lost 8; bases outside the gene matches: 6. The V gene's germline CDR1 is ENHRY and CDR2 SYGVKD.

The chain is built from TRBV19 and TRBJ1-5; D may be TRBD1 (6 bases). Trimming took 3 bases from V and 7 from J, leaving 19 bases between them. Germline CDR1 and CDR2: LNHDA and SQIVND (reference sequence). This CDR3 contains 16 residues. Here the CDR3 DNA reads TGTGCCAGTAGTATTAGGGGGGGCTCGCAGGGACAGCCCCAGCATTTT. Amino acids: CASSIRGGSQGQPQHF.

The genes are TRBV7-2 and TRBJ2-5, with 7 bases aligning to TRBD2. The CDR3 extends over 16 amino acids. The ends lost 4 bases at V and 3 bases at J; junction bases unmatched: 11. In germline, CDR1 is SGHTA, CDR2 FQGNSA. CDR3 amino acids: CASSYRRTSDEETQYF. The CDR3 DNA sequence: TGTGCCAGCAGCTACAGGAGGACTAGTGATGAAGAGACCCAGTACTTC.

This chain links TRBV6-2 or TRBV6-3 with TRBJ2-7; maybe TRBD1 (5 bases). The CDR3 extends over 12 amino acids. Per germline, CDR1 MNHEY and CDR2 SVGEGT. V lost 4 bases, J lost 4 bases, and 8 bases lay in between. The CDR3 nucleotides are TGTGCCAGCAGTTGGGCAGGGTACGAGCAGTACTTC. Its protein is CASSWAGYEQYF.

This clone was seen only a few times. The chain uses TRBV7-8 and TRBJ1-1, with 7 bases that match TRBD1. Germline CDR1 is SGHVS and CDR2 is FQNEAQ. V gave up 3 bases and J gave up 7 bases; unmatched junction bases: 8. The CDR3 is 14 residues long. As DNA, the CDR3 is TGTGCCAGCAGCTTTCAGGGGGGCACCAATGAAGCTTTCTTT. Its protein is CASSFQGGTNEAFF. Variable domain in full (rest from reference TRBV7-8 and TRBJ1-1): GAGVSQSPRYKVAKRGQDVALRCDPISGHVSLFWYQQALGQGPEFLTYFQNEAQLDKSGLPSDRFFAERPEGSVSTLKIQRTQQEDSAVYLCASSFQGGTNEAFFGQGTRLTVV.

The genes are TRBV10-3 and TRBJ2-5; maybe TRBD2 (5 bases). The CDR3 sequence is 13 residues long. V dropped 0 bases and J dropped 5 bases, with 7 bases sitting between them. CDR1 is ENHRY and CDR2 is SYGVKD in the germline V gene. For the CDR3, the DNA is TGTGCCATCAGTGAGTCGGGAGCGGAGACCCAGTACTTC. It specifies CAISESGAETQYF.